The 29 T cell receptor beta chains presented below share a single source sample, sequenced in a study of blood T cell repertoires in COVID-19. Sequencing used immunoSEQ multiplex PCR; TCRdb keeps in-frame clones, though not all of them. Here the sample spans roughly 75,000 clones, around 74% being singletons. Source material: peripheral blood. Receptors were obtained from a human donor with acute or convalescent COVID-19. The donor label of this sample is uncertain.

This clone occurred a few times. This sequence joins TRBV5-5 and TRBJ2-2, with D tentatively TRBD2 (5 bases). Germline lookup yields CDR1 SGHKS and CDR2 YYEKEE (reference sequence). The V and J ends lost 0 bases and 0 bases respectively, with 6 bases between them. CDR3 length: 15 amino acids. The CDR3 sequence is CASSLARANTGELFF. CDR3 sequence (DNA): TGTGCCAGCAGCTTGGCGAGGGCGAACACCGGGGAGCTGTTTTTT. The full variable domain, completed using reference TRBV5-5 and TRBJ2-2, is DAGVTQSPTHLIKTRGQQVTLRCSPISGHKSVSWYQQVLGQGPQFIFQYYEKEERGRGNFPDRFSARQFPNYSSELNVNALLLGDSALYLCASSLARANTGELFFGEGSRLTVL.

The rearrangement links TRBV5-8 to TRBJ2-6; perhaps TRBD1 as D (6 bases). The CDR3 contains 16 residues. Trimming stripped 3 bases from V and 2 bases from J, with 12 bases between. Germline values: CDR1 SGHTS, CDR2 YDEGEE. Here the CDR3 DNA reads TGTGCCAGCAGCTCCTACAGGGCGGCTGGGGCCAACGTCCTGACTTTC. Amino acid sequence: CASSSYRAAGANVLTF.

V is TRBV4-3 and J is TRBJ2-7; weak D call: TRBD2 (6 bases). The length of the CDR3 is 15 residues. Per germline, CDR1 LGHNA and CDR2 YSLEER. The ends were cut back, 1 base at V and 11 bases at J, with 21 bases in the middle. Here the CDR3 reads CASSQVAAEGRGEYF. The CDR3 nucleotides read TGCGCCAGCAGCCAAGTCGCAGCGGAGGGGCGAGGGGAGTACTTC.

The rearrangement joins TRBV29-1 to TRBJ1-2; D unclear. From germline, CDR1 is SQVTM and CDR2 ANQGSEA. The CDR3 totals 12 residues. Between the trimmed V and J ends, which lost 3 bases and 4 bases, there was a span of 9 bases. CDR3: CSVESGIYGYTF. CDR3 DNA: TGCAGCGTTGAGTCCGGGATCTATGGCTACACCTTC.

V and J are TRBV28 and TRBJ1-5, with D perhaps matching TRBD1 (5 bases). V lost 3 bases and J 3 bases, leaving 18 bases between the germline ends. Per germline, CDR1 MDHEN and CDR2 SYDVKM. This CDR3 has 17 residues. The CDR3 sequence: CASSFLGRGSTNQPQHF. Here the CDR3 DNA reads TGTGCCAGCAGTTTTTTGGGGCGGGGGTCAACCAATCAGCCCCAGCATTTT.

This clone was detected once. This sequence joins TRBV19 and TRBJ1-1; a possible D gene is TRBD1 (5 bases). The CDR3 covers 16 residues. V was shortened by 6 bases and J by 0 bases, with 17 bases between the two germline ends. The germline V gene encodes CDR1 LNHDA and CDR2 SQIVND (reference sequence). The CDR3 protein is CASSLTAHGMNTEAFF. The CDR3 bases are TGTGCCAGTAGCCTGACAGCGCATGGAATGAACACTGAAGCTTTCTTT. Based on the CDR3 plus reference TRBV19 and TRBJ1-1, the full variable domain is DGGITQSPKYLFRKEGQNVTLSCEQNLNHDAMYWYRQDPGQGLRLIYYSQIVNDFQKGDIAEGYSVSREKKESFPLTVTSAQKNPTAFYLCASSLTAHGMNTEAFFGQGTRLTVV.

The chain couples TRBV28 to TRBJ2-7; 9 positions agree with TRBD1. In germline, CDR1 is MDHEN, CDR2 SYDVKM. V lost 8 bases, J lost 2 bases, and 13 bases stayed unmatched. The length of the CDR3 is 16 residues. The CDR3 DNA reads TGTGCCAGCGTCCTTGGGGGGGGACAGGGCACCTACGAGCAGTACTTC. Its protein product is CASVLGGGQGTYEQYF.

This clone came up once. The chain carries TRBV5-1 and TRBJ2-3; 10 nucleotides match TRBD2. Trimming cost V 0 bases and J 2 bases; bases outside gene matches: 9. CDR3 length: 18 residues. Germline V CDR1 and CDR2: SGHRS, YFSETQ. Here the CDR3 reads CASSLGLAGLSTTDTQYF. CDR3 nucleotide sequence: TGCGCCAGCAGCTTGGGACTAGCGGGTCTAAGTACCACAGATACGCAGTATTTT. The full variable domain, with the rest looked up from reference TRBV5-1 and TRBJ2-3, is KAGVTQTPRYLIKTRGQQVTLSCSPISGHRSVSWYQQTPGQGLQFLFEYFSETQRNKGNFPGRFSGRQFSNSRSEMNVSTLELGDSALYLCASSLGLAGLSTTDTQYFGPGTRLTVL.

This rearrangement joins TRBV18 to TRBJ1-4; maybe TRBD1 (5 bases). The CDR3 is 14 amino acids. V was pared by 5 bases and J by 8 bases, with 15 bases between. The germline V gene has CDR1 KGHSH and CDR2 LQKENI. CDR3 sequence reads: CASSSTSTDEKLFF. In DNA, the CDR3 is TGTGCCAGCTCAAGTACATCGACAGACGAAAAACTGTTTTTT. The whole variable domain, filled in from reference TRBV18 and TRBJ1-4, reads NAGVMQNPRHLVRRRGQEARLRCSPMKGHSHVYWYRQLPEEGLKFMVYLQKENIIDESGMPKERFSAEFPKEGPSILRIQQVVRGDSAAYFCASSSTSTDEKLFFGSGTQLSVL.

This rearrangement joins TRBV14 to TRBJ1-4, with 8 nucleotides matching TRBD1. The trim removed 0 bases at V and 4 bases at J, leaving 19 bases unmatched. Per germline, CDR1 SGHDN and CDR2 FVKESK. The CDR3 has 21 residues. The DNA of the CDR3 is TGTGCCAGCAGCCAAGACCGCAGGGGGCGCGTTGGGTCCTTCGGTAATGAAAAACTGTTTTTT. Translation gives CASSQDRRGRVGSFGNEKLFF.

The V and J genes are TRBV7-9 and TRBJ1-6; 7 bases are a match to TRBD1. Germline trimming cut 1 base from V and 8 bases from J; bases unmatched to any gene: 5. There are 15 residues in the CDR3. In germline, CDR1 is SEHNR, CDR2 FQNEAQ (reference sequence). CDR3 DNA: TGTGCCAGCAGCTTAGAACAGGGGCCCCATTCACCCCTCCACTTT. The encoded protein is CASSLEQGPHSPLHF.

The V gene is TRBV6-2 or TRBV6-3, the J gene TRBJ2-6; the match to TRBD1 covers 7 bases. Germline V gene data show CDR1 as MNHEY and CDR2 as SVGEGT. CDR3 length: 17 amino acids. J gave up 3 bases and V 2 bases, and 7 bases lay outside the gene matches. The CDR3 DNA sequence: TGTGCCAGCAGTTACACTATAAACAGGGGTGGGGCCAACGTCCTGACTTTC. Its protein product is CASSYTINRGGANVLTF.

The J gene is TRBJ2-1, the V gene TRBV30; TRBD1 agrees at 9 bases. The germline gives CDR1 GTSNPN, CDR2 SVGIG (reference sequence). The CDR3 consists of 13 residues. V was clipped by 3 bases and J by 9 bases; unmatched bases: 6. CDR3 DNA: TGTGCCTGGAGGACAGGGGGTGTGGGTGAGCAGTTCTTC. This encodes CAWRTGGVGEQFF.

A few counts support this clone. J is TRBJ2-5 and V is TRBV7-2; 8 bases map to TRBD1. J was trimmed by 5 bases and V by 5 bases; bases with no gene match: 10. The germline CDR1 and CDR2 sequences are SGHTA and FQGNSA. The CDR3 sequence is 15 residues long. The CDR3 DNA sequence: TGTGCCAGCAGCCGTTTCGGACAGGGCTGGGAGACCCAGTACTTC. This translates into CASSRFGQGWETQYF.

The chain combines TRBV13 with TRBJ2-3; D gene unclear. Per germline, CDR1 PRHDT and CDR2 FYEKMQ (reference sequence). The CDR3 contains 15 residues. Trimming shortened V by 1 base and J by 1 base, and 9 bases separated the two germline ends. The CDR3: CASSLVSRGTDTQYF. Written as DNA, the CDR3 is TGTGCCAGCAGCTTAGTGAGTCGGGGCACAGATACGCAGTATTTT.

Only one count was recorded for this clone. The chain links TRBV11-3 to TRBJ1-2; D might be TRBD1 (6 bases). V lost 6 bases, J lost 4 bases, and 15 bases lay in between. This CDR3 spans 14 amino acids. Germline lookup yields CDR1 SGHNT and CDR2 YENEEA. CDR3 protein: CASSPPGVRYGYTF. CDR3 sequence (DNA): TGTGCCAGCAGTCCCCCAGGGGTCCGCTATGGCTACACCTTC. The full variable domain, in which reference TRBV11-3 and TRBJ1-2 provide the parts outside the CDR3, is EAGVVQSPRYKIIEKKQPVAFWCNPISGHNTLYWYLQNLGQGPELLIRYENEEAVDDSQLPKDRFSAERLKGVDSTLKIQPAELGDSAVYLCASSPPGVRYGYTFGSGTRLTVV.

This chain joins TRBV4-2 and TRBJ2-5; 9 bases line up with TRBD2. The V gene end was trimmed by 2 bases and the J gene end by 5 bases; junction bases not matched to a gene: 12. CDR1 LGHNA and CDR2 YNFKEQ come from the germline V gene. The CDR3 spans 17 residues. CDR3 loop: CASSQSEAGGKGETQYF. The CDR3 nucleotides are TGTGCCAGCAGCCAATCAGAAGCGGGGGGCAAGGGGGAGACCCAGTACTTC.

The V and J genes are TRBV27 and TRBJ2-3, with 8 positions matching TRBD1. Germline V gene sequence: CDR1 MNHEY, CDR2 SMNVEV (reference sequence). The J segment lost 1 base and the V segment lost 8 bases, leaving 8 bases of the junction unmatched. The CDR3 contains 15 residues. The CDR3 DNA is TGTGCCAGCGGAGCAGGGGGCATCGGCACAGATACGCAGTATTTT. Protein sequence: CASGAGGIGTDTQYF.

This clone was recorded at least ten times. The chain carries TRBV3-1 (or the pseudogene TRBV3-2) and TRBJ1-3, with 10 nucleotides matching TRBD1. The CDR3 is 16 residues long. CDR1 is LGHDT, CDR2 YNNKEL, per germline (reference sequence). The V segment lost 0 bases and the J segment 8 bases; nucleotides outside the gene matches: 7. The CDR3 DNA is TGTGCCAGCAGCCAAGATAGGACAGGGGGTCGGGACACCATATATTTT. Encoded protein: CASSQDRTGGRDTIYF.

The rearrangement uses TRBV7-6 and TRBJ1-1; D is ambiguous. V gave up 0 bases and J gave up 7 bases, with 9 bases separating them. The CDR3 consists of 13 residues. The V gene's germline CDR1 is SGHVS and CDR2 FNYEAQ. CDR3 nucleotide sequence: TGTGCCAGCAGCTTAGCAGCGACGGGTGAAGCTTTCTTT. Translating gives CASSLAATGEAFF. The complete variable domain, with remaining parts taken from reference TRBV7-6 and TRBJ1-1, reads GAGVSQSPRYKVTKRGQDVALRCDPISGHVSLYWYRQALGQGPEFLTYFNYEAQQDKSGLPNDRFSAERPEGSISTLTIQRTEQRDSAMYRCASSLAATGEAFFGQGTRLTVV.

This clone has just one count. This rearrangement joins TRBV6-5 to TRBJ2-3; D not certain. V was cut by 8 bases and J by 1 base, with 13 bases left in between. The CDR3 covers 14 residues. Per the germline V gene, CDR1 is MNHEY and CDR2 is SVGAGI. In DNA, the CDR3 is TGTGCCAGCCGCGAGCCCAGGCGCACAGATACGCAGTATTTT. It specifies CASREPRRTDTQYF.

The chain is built from TRBV19 and TRBJ2-1, with a possible D match to TRBD1 (7 bases). The CDR3 extends over 18 amino acids. The germline V gene has CDR1 LNHDA and CDR2 SQIVND (reference sequence). With 4 bases removed from V and 6 bases from J, the gap between germline ends came to 25 bases. CDR3 sequence reads: CASSTGQALGGALNEQFF. CDR3 DNA: TGTGCCAGTAGTACCGGACAGGCTCTAGGCGGGGCGCTCAATGAGCAGTTCTTC.

In this sample, this clone turned up a few times. The V call is TRBV19, the J call TRBJ1-4, with D tentatively TRBD1 (5 bases). CDR1 and CDR2 from the germline V gene are LNHDA and SQIVND (reference sequence). This CDR3 has 13 amino acids. V shed 1 base and J shed 8 bases, with 8 bases lying between them. CDR3 sequence reads: CASSIAWGEKLFF. The CDR3 DNA reads TGTGCCAGTAGTATAGCGTGGGGCGAAAAACTGTTTTTT.

The rearrangement links TRBV7-2 to TRBJ1-5, with D possibly TRBD1 on 6 matching bases. Germline CDR1 reads SGHTA; CDR2 reads FQGNSA. Trimming removed 3 bases at V and 1 base at J, with 7 bases between. The CDR3 is 14 residues long. The CDR3 sequence: CASSFGQSNQPQHF. The DNA for the CDR3 is TGTGCCAGCAGCTTTGGACAGAGCAATCAGCCCCAGCATTTT.

The chain employs TRBV2 and TRBJ1-2; D may be TRBD1 (6 bases). The CDR3 contains 14 residues. The ends were cut back, 8 bases at V and 0 bases at J, with 13 bases in the middle. Germline V lookup: CDR1 SNHLY, CDR2 FYNNEI. This CDR3 reads CASGLGQSNYGYTF. The CDR3 DNA follows: TGTGCCAGCGGTCTGGGACAATCTAACTATGGCTACACCTTC.

The chain links TRBV5-5 to TRBJ1-2; D not certain. CDR3 length: 13 residues. Germline V gene sequence: CDR1 SGHKS, CDR2 YYEKEE (reference sequence). V was pared by 0 bases and J by 2 bases, with 5 bases between. The CDR3: CASSLGENYGYTF. CDR3 nucleotides: TGTGCCAGCAGCTTGGGAGAAAACTATGGCTACACCTTC.

There are a few counts of this clone. This sequence joins TRBV6-5 and TRBJ2-1, with D maybe TRBD1 (6 bases). The CDR3 runs to 12 residues. In germline, CDR1 is MNHEY, CDR2 SVGAGI. With 8 bases removed from V and 10 bases from J, the gap between germline ends came to 15 bases. As DNA, the CDR3 is TGTGCCAGCTCAAGGGGGTTCAACGAGCAGTTCTTC. It yields the protein CASSRGFNEQFF.

The chain carries TRBV19 and TRBJ1-2, with 9 bases matching TRBD1. V lost 5 bases and J lost 6; bases outside the gene matches: 13. The CDR3 length is 16 residues. CDR1 is LNHDA and CDR2 is SQIVND in the germline V gene (reference sequence). Here the CDR3 DNA reads TGTGCCAGTAGTCTCTCCGGGACAGGGAATTCCCATGGCTACACCTTC. Translated: CASSLSGTGNSHGYTF.

The V and J genes are TRBV4-2 and TRBJ1-2, with D hard to call. Germline V lookup: CDR1 LGHNA, CDR2 YNFKEQ. There are 12 residues in the CDR3. Deletions cut 0 bases from V and 8 bases from J, with 7 bases between. The CDR3 here is CASSQERRGYTF. CDR3 DNA: TGTGCCAGCAGCCAAGAGAGGAGGGGCTACACCTTC.